This passage covers 22 T cell receptor beta chains from one sample sequenced in a study of human T cells and chemical hapten exposure. One entry per CDR3 protein results from TCRdb running MiXCR on the RACE reads. The sample lists fewer than 400,000 distinct CDR3 sequences, around 7% occurring once. Regarding time point: patch test 1, 2 weeks after DPC sensitization. Treatment denoted: therapeutic diphenylcyclopropenone sensitization with weekly scalp DPC. Sequencing used whole blood, obtained in connection with sensitization to the hapten diphenylcyclopropenone (DPC). The receptors were sampled from a woman aged 18-30 years with alopecia areata. Some clones in this sample may be carry-over from other donors' samples.

The chain is built from TRBV11-3 and TRBJ2-2; 8 bases match TRBD2. This CDR3 is 16 amino acids long. Germline assignment: CDR1 SGHNT and CDR2 YENEEA. The ends lost 3 bases at V and 6 bases at J; junction bases unmatched: 9. The CDR3 nucleotides read TGTGCCAGCAGCTTGGCCGGGACTAGTCTCTCCGGGGAGCTGTTTTTT. Translation gives CASSLAGTSLSGELFF.

This clonotype was recorded a few times. The chain links TRBV29-1 to TRBJ2-5; a possible D gene is TRBD1 (6 bases). The V and J ends lost 6 bases and 5 bases respectively, with 16 bases between them. The CDR3 has 13 amino acids. Germline V gives CDR1 SQVTM, CDR2 ANQGSEA. CDR3 loop: CSVASGTTETQYF. The CDR3 nucleotides are TGCAGCGTGGCTTCCGGGACAACCGAGACCCAGTACTTC. The whole variable domain, filled in from reference TRBV29-1 and TRBJ2-5, reads SAVISQKPSRDICQRGTSLTIQCQVDSQVTMMFWYRQQPGQSLTLIATANQGSEATYESGFVIDKFPISRPNLTFSTLTVSNMSPEDSSIYLCSVASGTTETQYFGPGTRLLVL.

This clonotype turned up a few times. The chain combines TRBV7-2 with TRBJ2-3; 8 positions match TRBD2. Per germline, CDR1 SGHTA and CDR2 FQGNSA. Trimming took 4 bases from V and 4 from J; bases not matched to a gene: 4. CDR3 length: 14 amino acids. The CDR3 loop reads CASSWGTSPDTQYF. Here the CDR3 DNA reads TGTGCCAGCAGCTGGGGGACTAGTCCAGATACGCAGTATTTT.

The table lists this clonotype with many counts. The chain is built from TRBV6-2 or TRBV6-3 and TRBJ2-1; D uncertain. V lost 1 base and J lost 5, with 9 bases in between. Germline-derived CDR1 and CDR2 are MNHEY and SVGEGT. The CDR3 loop spans 14 amino acids. Written as DNA, the CDR3 is TGTGCCAGCAGTTACTTAAGAACTAACAATGAGCAGTTCTTC. The encoded protein is CASSYLRTNNEQFF.

This clonotype showed up many times. This chain joins TRBV12-3 or TRBV12-4 and TRBJ2-3; unclear D gene. The CDR3 sequence is 13 residues long. Trimming took off 1 base at V and 9 bases at J, with 11 bases between the two ends. The CDR3 loop is CASSLDMSRTQYF. CDR3 DNA sequence: TGTGCCAGCAGTTTAGATATGTCTAGGACGCAGTATTTT.

This clonotype was observed a handful of times. The rearrangement uses TRBV4-1 and TRBJ2-6; D remains unclear. Trimming stripped 2 bases from V and 2 bases from J, with 13 bases between. The germline V gene encodes CDR1 MGHRA and CDR2 YSYEKL. The CDR3 is 17 amino acids. CDR3 sequence (DNA): TGCGCCAGCAGCCAATCCCCCTTTCAGGCTGGGGCCAACGTCCTGACTTTC. This encodes CASSQSPFQAGANVLTF.

In this sample, this clonotype turned up a few times. The chain employs TRBV27 and TRBJ1-4; TRBD1 is a possible D gene (6 bases). CDR1 is MNHEY and CDR2 is SMNVEV in the germline V gene (reference sequence). Trimming stripped 3 bases from V and 8 bases from J, with 13 bases between. The CDR3 is 14 amino acids. CDR3 bases: TGTGCCAGCAGTTTTGTTAATGGGGGCGAAAAACTGTTTTTT. It specifies CASSFVNGGEKLFF.

There are a few counts of this clonotype. V usage is TRBV7-2 and J usage is TRBJ2-3; 8 nucleotides match TRBD2. The CDR3 has 14 residues. The junction had 8 bases not matched to a gene; V was cut back by 5 bases and J by 7 bases. Germline CDR1 and CDR2: SGHTA and FQGNSA. The CDR3 bases are TGTGCCAGCAGCCCTACGGGGGGGATAAATACGCAGTATTTT. Its translation is CASSPTGGINTQYF. The full variable domain, with the rest looked up from reference TRBV7-2 and TRBJ2-3, is GAGVSQSPSNKVTEKGKDVELRCDPISGHTALYWYRQSLGQGLEFLIYFQGNSAPDKSGLPSDRFSAERTGGSVSTLTIQRTQQEDSAVYLCASSPTGGINTQYFGPGTRLTVL.

Ten or more counts support this clonotype. The chain couples TRBV7-2 to TRBJ2-1; D gene uncertain. The germline V gene encodes CDR1 SGHTA and CDR2 FQGNSA. V lost 5 bases to trimming and J lost 6 bases, with 14 bases between them. The CDR3 totals 14 residues. The CDR3 bases are TGTGCCAGCAGCCTCGGACCTACCCCCAATGAGCAGTTCTTC. Amino acid sequence: CASSLGPTPNEQFF.

There are many counts of this clonotype. The J gene is TRBJ2-1, the V gene TRBV7-3; 10 bases align to TRBD2. Germline V CDR1 and CDR2: SGHTA, FQGTGA. J lost 5 bases, V lost 4 bases, and 2 bases had no gene match. The CDR3 spans 14 residues. CDR3 amino acids: CASSSAGGHNEQFF. The CDR3 region has the DNA TGTGCCAGCAGCTCAGCGGGGGGGCACAATGAGCAGTTCTTC. Using reference TRBV7-3 and TRBJ2-1 for the parts outside the CDR3, the full variable domain is GAGVSQTPSNKVTEKGKYVELRCDPISGHTALYWYRQSLGQGPEFLIYFQGTGAADDSGLPNDRFFAVRPEGSVSTLKIQRTERGDSAVYLCASSSAGGHNEQFFGPGTRLTVL.

This clonotype showed up many times. This chain's CDR3 is CASIPGQGLNEKLFF. The CDR3 bases are TGTGCCAGCATTCCTGGACAGGGGCTTAATGAAAAACTGTTTTTT. The chain links TRBV12-3 or TRBV12-4 to TRBJ1-4; 9 positions match TRBD1. V shed 7 bases and J 4 bases; nucleotides not matched to a gene: 7. The CDR3 sequence is 15 residues long.

This clonotype came up many times. The chain joins TRBV5-6 to TRBJ1-4; maybe TRBD1 (5 bases). The ends were cut back, 1 base at V and 7 bases at J, with 11 bases in the middle. This CDR3 is built from 14 residues. Germline assignment: CDR1 SGHDT and CDR2 YYEEEE. The CDR3 region is CASSLQGAREKLFF. CDR3 bases: TGTGCCAGCAGCTTGCAGGGCGCCCGTGAAAAACTGTTTTTT. The full variable domain, rest sourced from reference TRBV5-6 and TRBJ1-4, is DAGVTQSPTHLIKTRGQQVTLRCSPKSGHDTVSWYQQALGQGPQFIFQYYEEEERQRGNFPDRFSGHQFPNYSSELNVNALLLGDSALYLCASSLQGAREKLFFGSGTQLSVL.

V usage is TRBV9 and J usage is TRBJ2-2, with TRBD2 identical over 9 bases. Germline V gives CDR1 SGDLS, CDR2 YYNGEE. CDR3 size: 18 residues. The trim removed 4 bases at V and 6 bases at J, leaving 16 bases unmatched. In nucleotides, the CDR3 is TGTGCCAGCAGCCCAACTCGCGGGGGGGTCGCCCACCCCGGGGAGCTGTTTTTT. Translated: CASSPTRGGVAHPGELFF.

This clonotype has more than one count but fewer than ten. V is TRBV7-8 and J is TRBJ2-4, with 11 positions matching TRBD2. CDR1 and CDR2 (germline): SGHVS, FQNEAQ. J lost 0 bases, V lost 4 bases, and 5 bases had no gene match. The CDR3 is made up of 17 amino acids. The CDR3 loop reads CASSYTSGGRAKNIQYF. The DNA of the CDR3 is TGTGCCAGCAGCTATACTAGCGGGGGCCGAGCCAAAAACATTCAGTACTTC.

The sample holds a few counts of this clonotype. The genes are TRBV27 and TRBJ1-3, with 7 bases that match TRBD1. Per the germline V gene, CDR1 is MNHEY and CDR2 is SMNVEV (reference sequence). The CDR3 has 13 amino acids. The junction had 6 bases not matched to a gene; V was cut back by 7 bases and J by 6 bases. DNA for the CDR3: TGTGCCAGCAACCGAGACAGGGTAAACACCATATATTTT. The encoded protein is CASNRDRVNTIYF.

The chain combines TRBV5-1 with TRBJ2-3; no clear D gene. This CDR3 is 13 amino acids long. The V gene's germline CDR1 is SGHRS and CDR2 YFSETQ. The ends were cut back, 4 bases at V and 0 bases at J, with 6 bases in the middle. This chain's CDR3 is CASSIDSTDTQYF. The CDR3 bases are TGCGCCAGCAGCATAGATAGCACAGATACGCAGTATTTT.

This clonotype was seen at least ten times. The gene calls are TRBV12-3 or TRBV12-4 and TRBJ2-3; TRBD2 agrees at 14 bases. The CDR3 is 18 residues long. Trimming took 6 bases from V and 0 from J; bases not matched to a gene: 8. Here the CDR3 reads CASSPGLAGAQSTDTQYF. The CDR3 DNA follows: TGTGCCAGCAGCCCGGGACTAGCGGGGGCCCAAAGCACAGATACGCAGTATTTT.

This clonotype was found a few times. V and J are TRBV10-3 and TRBJ1-2; a weak D match, TRBD1 (6 bases). Germline values: CDR1 ENHRY, CDR2 SYGVKD. The V and J ends lost 2 bases and 6 bases respectively, with 16 bases between them. The CDR3 is made up of 15 amino acids. The chain's CDR3 is CAISETNRDLDGYTF. The CDR3 coding sequence is TGTGCCATCAGTGAGACAAACAGGGATTTGGATGGCTACACCTTC.

This chain joins TRBV2 and TRBJ2-1; D gene uncertain. In germline, CDR1 is SNHLY, CDR2 FYNNEI. Trimming took 3 bases from V and 0 from J, leaving 9 bases between them. The CDR3 is made up of 15 amino acids. CDR3 loop: CASSERSSSYNEQFF. CDR3 DNA sequence: TGTGCCAGCAGTGAGCGTTCAAGCTCCTACAATGAGCAGTTCTTC.

This clonotype occurred a few times. The CDR3 protein is CASSVYRVRGTEAFF. The DNA of the CDR3 is TGTGCCAGCAGTGTCTACAGGGTTCGGGGAACTGAAGCTTTCTTT. The chain employs TRBV6-6 and TRBJ1-1, with D possibly TRBD1 on 6 matching bases. The CDR3 has 15 amino acids. Trimming pared 5 bases from V and 5 bases from J, leaving 18 bases between. From germline, CDR1 is MNHNY and CDR2 SVGAGI (reference sequence).

This clonotype was found many times. The rearrangement uses TRBV4-1 and TRBJ2-6; the match to TRBD1 covers 8 bases. In germline, CDR1 is MGHRA, CDR2 YSYEKL. The junction had 4 bases not matched to a gene; V was cut back by 2 bases and J by 4 bases. CDR3 length: 16 amino acids. CDR3 bases: TGCGCCAGCAGCCAACGGACAGGGTCCGGGGCCAACGTCCTGACTTTC. Translating it yields CASSQRTGSGANVLTF.

V is TRBV7-2 and J is TRBJ1-1; 9 nucleotides line up with TRBD1. The junction had 9 bases not matched to a gene; V was cut back by 5 bases and J by 8 bases. The CDR3 runs to 14 residues. CDR1 is SGHTA and CDR2 is FQGNSA in the germline V gene. CDR3 DNA sequence: TGTGCCAGCAGCCAGGGACAGGGCTCCATGGAAGCTTTCTTT. This encodes CASSQGQGSMEAFF.